This TCR beta chain was captured in a study of CD8+ T cells in alopecia areata. Background on the study: Tofacitinib was taken orally by treated patients, and the dose was 5 to 10 mg twice daily. Regarding the study as a whole: Higher clonality than in normal scalp was seen in lesional scalp, especially alopecia totalis/universalis. With one nonresponder, baseline CD8+ expansion's link to response remains uncertain.

cDNA reverse transcribed from extracted RNA served as the sequencing template. Method: immunoSEQ multiplex PCR; TCRdb's copy keeps in-frame clones and lacks some. This table holds over 85,000 clones, about three quarters found once. Treatment denoted: oral pan-JAK inhibitor, 5-10 mg twice daily. Peripheral blood, together with lesional scalp punch biopsies, was collected from alopecia areata patients. On this clone itself: Its target is unknown.

In germline, CDR1 is SGHDT, CDR2 YYEEEE. Trimming removed 4 bases from V and 7 bases from J, with 12 bases in between. CDR3 length: 12 amino acids. The sequences come from CD8+ T cells sorted from blood, collected around week 44, from a patient treated with tofacitinib. The chain has TRBV5-6 and TRBJ2-7, with D unresolved. The source of this sequence is a human donor with alopecia areata. This CDR3 is CASSQGPREQYF. The DNA for the CDR3 is TGTGCCAGCAGCCAAGGACCAAGAGAGCAGTACTTC. Full variable domain (rest looked up from reference TRBV5-6 and TRBJ2-7): DAGVTQSPTHLIKTRGQQVTLRCSPKSGHDTVSWYQQALGQGPQFIFQYYEEEERQRGNFPDRFSGHQFPNYSSELNVNALLLGDSALYLCASSQGPREQYFGPGTRLTVT.